This TCR beta chain is from a study of cytotoxic CD8 clonotypes in ibrutinib-treated CLL (dated by TCRdb to the early 2020s). For the study in its entirety: The cohort was composed of under 12 relapsed/refractory and fewer than 16 treatment-naive patients; IGHV unmutated status was identified in 17 to 18 patients. Partial responses were observed in about 24 patients and complete responses in 2; after a median follow-up of around 68 months, remission was maintained in 15 or so patients and progression was observed in approximately twelve. Samples at response were collected after a median of 12 months of treatment, with a range of about 6 to 36 months. On average, each sample had a few hundred thousand productive templates and more than 75,000 productive rearrangements. Of the approximately 86 people in the trial, around 26 had longitudinal samples available. Cryopreserved peripheral blood mononuclear cells were collected before treatment, at response, and at either disease progression or sustained remission. Patients were still on ibrutinib when every remission and progressive disease sample was collected. General study outcomes and caveats: Baseline clonality exceeded that of age-matched healthy donors and correlated strongly with circulating CD8+ T-cell counts. Sampling times were not matched between sustained-remission and progressing patients, and lymph node repertoires were not studied. At ibrutinib response clonality went up, during sustained remission it held steady, and at progression it dropped back toward baseline. Public clonotypes were rare and either contracted or stayed stable during treatment, and the rise in clonality at ibrutinib response reflected the expansion of private clonotypes.

Note on this clone: Its antigen remains unidentified. No base quality values were provided; no much bigger clone lies one nucleotide off.

On a MiSeq, deep resolution sequencing aimed for a depth between 1 in 1 million and 1 in 200,000 T cells, with each clonotype covered 10x on average. TCR beta libraries were generated with the immunoSEQ hsTCRB Kit. Per the authors' processing: The data were analyzed with ImmunoSEQ Analyzer and ImmunoSEQ Data Assistant, and V, D and J gene assignments followed IMGT definitions. Clonality was computed as one minus normalized Shannon entropy of productive rearrangement frequencies, ranging from 0 to 1. Only overrepresented clonotypes making up at least 0.05% of each patient's repertoire were included in the public clonotype analysis. About a dozen age-matched healthy donor repertoires from immuneACCESS served as clonality controls. In its TCRdb copy, this immuneACCESS table keeps in-frame sequences only and misses some clones. Where compared with another copy, unresolved V genes explain less than half of these, and the others have no known cause. Clonal size and the V and J genes are those of that table, whereas D and trimming came from the DNA. Within this sample are over 110,000 clones, with around 93% of them counted one time only. Of the sample, 11% falls within the top ten clones.

The CDR3 spans 16 residues, from the cysteine through the phenylalanine. Only the CDR3 region is kept as DNA, spanning 48 bases read in frame from base 1. Here V drops 5 bases and J drops 7 bases, and the junction holds 11 bases not matched to any gene. The germline V gene yields SGHAT for CDR1 and FQNNGV for CDR2. The sample's time point, from its label and the paper: about 11 months on ibrutinib. Approximately 2 micrograms of genomic DNA were extracted from cryopreserved PBMCs for TCR beta library preparation. Longitudinal blood samples from CLL patients on ibrutinib monotherapy were analyzed using high-throughput TCR beta sequencing. The patients took part in an open-label, single-center phase 2 trial of ibrutinib monotherapy.

Source: PBMCs, taken after 12 months of ibrutinib treatment. The V and J genes are TRBV11-2 and TRBJ1-1; the central 12 bases match TRBD1. The sequence was collected from a human donor with chronic lymphocytic leukemia. The nucleotide sequence is TGTGCCAGCAGCCCGGGGGACAGGGGGCGCAAGAGTGAAGCTTTCTTT. Its protein product is CASSPGDRGRKSEAFF. Here the CDR3 is joined to the reference TRBV11-2 and TRBJ1-1 genes, and the full variable domain is: EAGVAQSPRYKIIEKRQSVAFWCNPISGHATLYWYQQILGQGPKLLIQFQNNGVVDDSQLPKDRFSAERLKGVDSTLKIQPAKLEDSAVYLCASSPGDRGRKSEAFFGQGTRLTVV.